The clone carrying this T cell receptor beta chain was seen a handful of times. CDR3 length equals 15 residues. V was clipped by 6 bases and J by 5 bases; unmatched bases: 7. Germline values: CDR1 LNHDA, CDR2 SQIVND (reference sequence). The data originate from a study of human T cells and chemical hapten exposure. Turning to the study itself: DPC at 2% was the sensitizing agent, placed on around 2 cm by around 2 cm of upper inner arm skin.

Using its own MiXCR run on the RACE reads, TCRdb lists one record per CDR3 protein. The sample lists 95,000 or so distinct CDR3 sequences, 10% to 12% occurring once. Time point denoted: patch test 2, 6 weeks after DPC sensitization. Treatment in this sample: therapeutic diphenylcyclopropenone sensitization with weekly scalp DPC. The receptor was derived from a woman between 35 and 50 years old with alopecia areata. Some clones in this sample may be carry-over from other donors' samples. The V and J genes are TRBV19 and TRBJ2-2, with 9 bases lining up with TRBD1. The material sequenced was whole blood, taken in connection with sensitization to the hapten diphenylcyclopropenone (DPC). The CDR3 DNA is TGTGCCAGTAGATGGGGACAGGGCCGAACCGGGGAGCTGTTTTTT. Protein: CASRWGQGRTGELFF.